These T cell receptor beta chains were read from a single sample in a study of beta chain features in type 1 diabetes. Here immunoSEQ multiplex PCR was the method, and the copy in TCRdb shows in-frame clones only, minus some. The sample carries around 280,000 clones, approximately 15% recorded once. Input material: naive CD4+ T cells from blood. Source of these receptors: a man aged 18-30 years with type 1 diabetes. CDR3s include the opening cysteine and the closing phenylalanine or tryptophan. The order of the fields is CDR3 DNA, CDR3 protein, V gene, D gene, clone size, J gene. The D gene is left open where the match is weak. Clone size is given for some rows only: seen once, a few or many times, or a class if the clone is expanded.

TGTGCCAGCTCAAGGACGACTAGTAGCCATGAGCAGTTCTTC CASSRTTSSHEQFF TRBV18 . few TRBJ2-1
TGTGCCAGCAGCCATACAGGGAACTACGAGCAGTACTTC CASSHTGNYEQYF TRBV7-9 . few TRBJ2-7
TGTGCCAGCTCACCACAGGGAGATAGAAGCAATGAGCAGTTCTTC CASSPQGDRSNEQFF TRBV18 . few TRBJ2-1
TGCGCCAGCGGCCTCAGGAGGAGCTCCTACAATGAGCAGTTCTTC CASGLRRSSYNEQFF TRBV5-1 . few TRBJ2-1
TGTGCCAGCAGCAAAGGCGAACTAGCGGGACCGCCGCAGTATTTT CASSKGELAGPPQYF TRBV21-1 . . TRBJ2-3
TGTGCCAGTTGTCGAGGGACCTACAATGAGCAGTTCTTC CASCRGTYNEQFF TRBV19 . few TRBJ2-1
TGTGCCAGCAGTTTTGGACAGGGGAGGACCGGGGAGCTGTTTTTT CASSFGQGRTGELFF TRBV28 TRBD1 . TRBJ2-2
TGTGCCAGCAGCAGGGGGCTGTCGGGTGGCTACACCTTC CASSRGLSGGYTF TRBV6-6 TRBD1 . TRBJ1-2
TGTGCCAGTAAAGCAGCGGGTAGCGCCTACAATGAGCAGTTCTTC CASKAAGSAYNEQFF TRBV19 . few TRBJ2-1
TGTGCCAGCAGCCGGACAGGGAACACTGAAGCTTTCTTT CASSRTGNTEAFF TRBV6-5 TRBD1 few TRBJ1-1
TGTGCCAGCAGTTTTGGAGGGTCCTACGAGCAGTACTTC CASSFGGSYEQYF TRBV25-1 . few TRBJ2-7
TGTGCCAGCAGTTACTCGACATCCTTAGGCACTGAAGCTTTCTTT CASSYSTSLGTEAFF TRBV6-5 . few TRBJ1-1
TGTGCCAGCAGCTTGGCCCTGGGGACAGGGAACGAGCAGTACTTC CASSLALGTGNEQYF TRBV5-4 TRBD1 . TRBJ2-7
TGTGCCAGCAGTCCGGGGGCAGGGGGATCCTACAATGAGCAGTTCTTC CASSPGAGGSYNEQFF TRBV27 . . TRBJ2-1
TGTGCCAGCTTGAGCTCTGGGGCCAACGTCCTGACTTTC CASLSSGANVLTF TRBV18 . . TRBJ2-6
TGTGCCAGCAGCTCCCGTAGGGACAGCTACGAGCAGTACTTC CASSSRRDSYEQYF TRBV7-9 TRBD1 . TRBJ2-7
TGTGCCAGCAGTGACAGGGGGCTAGAGACCCAGTACTTC CASSDRGLETQYF TRBV2 TRBD1 . TRBJ2-5
TGTGCCACAAAACTAGCGGGACCTAGCACAGATACGCAGTATTTT CATKLAGPSTDTQYF TRBV6-5 TRBD2 . TRBJ2-3
TGTGCCAGCTCACCGAAGAGGGAAACGTCCTACGAGCAGTACTTC CASSPKRETSYEQYF TRBV18 . few TRBJ2-7
TGTGCCAGCAGAAGGCGGGATGGGACAGAAAATGAAAAACTGTTTTTT CASRRRDGTENEKLFF TRBV7-9 TRBD1 few TRBJ1-4
TGTGCCAGTGGTCGACTGGCAGGGGGCTCCACTGAAGCTTTCTTT CASGRLAGGSTEAFF TRBV19 TRBD1 . TRBJ1-1
TGTGCCATCAGTGAGACAGGCCGGCTGGGATATGGCTACACCTTC CAISETGRLGYGYTF TRBV10-3 . . TRBJ1-2
TGCGCCAGCAGCCCGGGGACAGTCCAAGAGACCCAGTACTTC CASSPGTVQETQYF TRBV5-1 TRBD1 . TRBJ2-5
TGTGCCAGCAGCTCGAGGGTGCTAGCGGGGGGGATCGGAGATACGCAGTATTTT CASSSRVLAGGIGDTQYF TRBV5-4 TRBD2 . TRBJ2-3
TGTGCCAGCAGGGAGGGCATTCGCGAGCAGTACTTC CASREGIREQYF TRBV28 . few TRBJ2-7
TGCAGGCCCCCAGGGGCAGATACGCAGTATTTT CRPPGADTQYF TRBV20-1 . . TRBJ2-3
TGTGCCAGCAGCAGACAGTACTACGAGCAGTACTTC CASSRQYYEQYF TRBV28 . . TRBJ2-7
TGTGCCTGGAGTGTAAATTTTGCAGGGGGTGATGAGCAGTTCTTC CAWSVNFAGGDEQFF TRBV30 TRBD1 . TRBJ2-1
TGTGCCAGCTCTAAAAGCGGAAATCCCACCAATGAGCAGTTCTTC CASSKSGNPTNEQFF TRBV5-6 . . TRBJ2-1
TGCAGCGTTGGGGGAGGGACGAAAGAGACCCAGTACTTC CSVGGGTKETQYF TRBV29-1 TRBD2 . TRBJ2-5
TGCAGCGCCCTCCTAGCGGATCCCACAGATACGCAGTATTTT CSALLADPTDTQYF TRBV29-1 TRBD2 . TRBJ2-3
TGTGCCAGCTCACCTAAGGACACCTTGGCCCTCCACTTT CASSPKDTLALHF TRBV18 . . TRBJ1-6
TGTGCCGACAGAGCTAGCGGGGGCACAGATACGCAGTATTTT CADRASGGTDTQYF TRBV2 TRBD2 . TRBJ2-3
TGTGCCAGCAGTTACTCTTTTGCGGGCACTGAAGCTTTCTTT CASSYSFAGTEAFF TRBV6-6 . . TRBJ1-1
TGTGCCAGCTCACCGGGACTAGCGGGAGTCTACGAGCAGTACTTC CASSPGLAGVYEQYF TRBV18 TRBD2 few TRBJ2-7
TGTGCCAGCAGCTGGGACACGTTCGATGGCTACACCTTC CASSWDTFDGYTF TRBV5-4 . few TRBJ1-2
TGCGCCAGCAGCCAAGTCTTCGGGGGCTCCTACAATGAGCAGTTCTTC CASSQVFGGSYNEQFF TRBV4-1 . . TRBJ2-1
TGTGCCAGCAGCCGGGACAGTAATAATTCACCCCTCCACTTT CASSRDSNNSPLHF TRBV14 TRBD1 . TRBJ1-6
TGTGCCACCGCCGGGGCGGGAGCCGCCTCAGATACGCAGTATTTT CATAGAGAASDTQYF TRBV28 TRBD2 . TRBJ2-3
TGTGCCACCAGCCAGGCAAGCTGGTATAGCACAGATACGCAGTATTTT CATSQASWYSTDTQYF TRBV15 . . TRBJ2-3
TGCGCCAGCAACTTGGGGCGAGGATTCTCTGGGGCCAACGTCCTGACTTTC CASNLGRGFSGANVLTF TRBV5-1 . . TRBJ2-6
TGTGCCAGCAGTGAAATTAGGGGTGAGGACACTGAAGCTTTCTTT CASSEIRGEDTEAFF TRBV25-1 . few TRBJ1-1
TGTGCCACCAGCAGAGTAGTGTCGTTCACAGGGACCTACAATGAGCAGTTCTTC CATSRVVSFTGTYNEQFF TRBV15 . . TRBJ2-1
TGTGCCAGCAGTGAGACCGGGGGGGCGCCCCAGTTCTTC CASSETGGAPQFF TRBV6-4 TRBD2 . TRBJ2-1
TGCGCCAGCAGCCCTCGAGGCAGCGGGGCCGCCTACGAGCAGTACTTC CASSPRGSGAAYEQYF TRBV5-1 TRBD2 . TRBJ2-7
TGTGCCAGTAAACCAATATCTAGCGGCTCCTACAATGAGCAGTTCTTC CASKPISSGSYNEQFF TRBV5-4 TRBD2 . TRBJ2-1